These 3 T cell receptor beta chains were all obtained from the same sample, sequenced in a study of T cells in tuberculosis. TCRdb's table, derived via immunoSEQ multiplex PCR, lists solely in-frame clones and lacks some. The sample lists about 24,000 clones; around 95% were seen once. The sample was PBMCs. These receptors originate from a donor between 10 and 35 years old with latent tuberculosis or without tuberculosis infection.

V gene TRBV7-3 combines with J gene TRBJ2-3, with 7 positions matching TRBD1. Germline CDR1 is SGHTA and CDR2 is FQGTGA. This CDR3 region has 15 residues. The trim removed 6 bases at V and 2 bases at J, leaving 8 bases unmatched. The CDR3 nucleotides read TGTGCCAGCAGTCCCGGGACAGCAATCACAGATACGCAGTATTTT. It encodes CASSPGTAITDTQYF.

This rearrangement joins TRBV25-1 to TRBJ1-5; TRBD1 agrees at 10 bases. The CDR3 length is 17 residues. V lost 8 bases and J lost 2; bases outside the gene matches: 12. Germline values: CDR1 MGHDK, CDR2 SYGVNS. CDR3 DNA sequence: TGTGCCAGCCCTGGTTGGGACAGGGGAATATGCAATCAGCCCCAGCATTTT. It specifies CASPGWDRGICNQPQHF.

The J gene is TRBJ2-3, the V gene TRBV5-6; TRBD1 aligns across 9 bases. V was pared by 2 bases and J by 5 bases, with 12 bases of the junction left unmatched. The CDR3 totals 17 residues. The germline CDR1 and CDR2 sequences are SGHDT and YYEEEE. CDR3 loop: CASSFRTGTGIIDTQYF. The CDR3, as DNA: TGTGCCAGCAGCTTTAGGACCGGGACAGGGATAATAGATACGCAGTATTTT.